The clone carrying this TCR beta chain was counted ten times or more. The antigen remains undetermined. This CDR3 comprises 18 residues. Unmatched junction bases numbered 14, after V lost 4 bases and J lost 2 bases. The germline gives CDR1 SGHAT, CDR2 FQNNGV. TCRdb recomputed calls from the RACE reads with MiXCR, one row per CDR3 protein. The table lists approximately 400,000 distinct CDR3 sequences, roughly 4.6% of them singletons. Time point denoted: pre-sensitization, week 0. Treatment reported: therapeutic diphenylcyclopropenone sensitization with weekly scalp DPC. These data originate in a study of human T cells and chemical hapten exposure. Study-wide findings and caveats: Sensitizing to DPC left TCRs with a frequency above 1 in 1000 unaltered.

This clonotype originated in a woman aged 45-59 years with alopecia areata. Some clones in this sample may be carry-over from other donors' samples. V gene TRBV11-2 combines with J gene TRBJ2-3; 8 bases are shared with TRBD1. The sequencing here drew on whole blood, taken in connection with sensitization to the hapten diphenylcyclopropenone (DPC). Here the CDR3 DNA reads TGTGCCAGCAGCTCGGACAGGGTCCGTCTCCCTGCCACAGATACGCAGTATTTT. This codes for CASSSDRVRLPATDTQYF.